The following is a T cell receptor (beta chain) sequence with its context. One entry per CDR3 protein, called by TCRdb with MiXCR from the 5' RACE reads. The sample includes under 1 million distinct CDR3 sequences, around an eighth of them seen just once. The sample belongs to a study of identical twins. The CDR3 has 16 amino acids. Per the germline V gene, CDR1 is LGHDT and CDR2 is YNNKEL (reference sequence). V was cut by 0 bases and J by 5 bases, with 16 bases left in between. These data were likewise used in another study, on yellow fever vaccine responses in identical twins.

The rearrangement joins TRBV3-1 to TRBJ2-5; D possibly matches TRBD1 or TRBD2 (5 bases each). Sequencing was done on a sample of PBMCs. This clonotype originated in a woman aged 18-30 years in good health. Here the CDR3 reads CASSQDFGVGTETQYF. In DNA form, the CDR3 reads TGTGCCAGCAGCCAAGATTTCGGGGTGGGGACCGAGACCCAGTACTTC.